The present T cell receptor (beta chain) was sequenced within a study of regulatory T cells in long-lasting Graves disease. Study overall: Antithyroid drugs had been given to newly diagnosed Graves' patients for under 3 months.

This clonotype was seen ten or more times. Time point specified: newly diagnosed GD, antithyroid drugs for less than 3 months. Extracted PBMC RNA gave rise to the TCR library. Through Arm-PCR of CDR3 regions and iRepertoire HTBI primers, TCR beta libraries were built. TCRdb passed the multiplex PCR reads through MiXCR, listing each CDR3 protein once. Among 350,000 to 500,000 distinct CDR3 sequences listed, 12% to 15% were seen once. CDR1 MNHNS and CDR2 SASEGT come from the germline V gene. The CDR3 sequence is 14 residues long. Trimming at V came to 7 bases and at J to 6 bases, leaving 9 bases not matched to a gene. These same data were also listed under a study on T cells in Graves' hyperthyroidism and ophthalmopathy.

The clonotype originates from a woman between 45 and 65 years old with Graves disease. The rearrangement joins TRBV6-1 to TRBJ2-3; 8 bases align to TRBD2. Here the sequenced sample was peripheral blood mononuclear cells (PBMCs), taken at new diagnosis, from a patient treated with antithyroid drugs. CDR3 nucleotides: TGTGCCAGCAAAAAAGCGGGAGAAGGTGATACGCAGTATTTT. This translates into CASKKAGEGDTQYF.